This passage covers 4 T cell receptor beta chains from one sample sequenced in a study of blood T cells in healthy people across ages. A sample-barcoded 5' primer and a J-beta primer mix were used in a second PCR of about 7 to 12 cycles. TCRdb reprocessed the 5' RACE reads via MiXCR and lists one record per CDR3 protein. The sample records some 1.6 million distinct CDR3 sequences, roughly 32% being singletons. Sequencing input: blood. The receptors shown here come from a woman aged 25-40 years in good health.

The rearrangement joins TRBV7-2 to TRBJ2-1; D ambiguous. The CDR3 has 12 residues. Germline V gene data show CDR1 as SGHTA and CDR2 as FQGNSA. Trimming cost V 3 bases and J 7 bases, with 7 bases left between them. CDR3 loop: CASSLMMNEQFF. CDR3 DNA sequence: TGTGCCAGCAGCTTGATGATGAATGAGCAGTTCTTC.

This clonotype was detected a few times. The junction departs from germline at one end; a sequencing error may be responsible. The chain has TRBV9 and TRBJ2-3, with 11 nucleotides matching TRBD2. The CDR3 totals 15 residues. Germline lookup yields CDR1 SGDLS and CDR2 YYNGEE. The CDR3 reads CANSVKGLAGDTQYF. Here the CDR3 DNA reads TGTGCCAACAGCGTTAAAGGACTAGCGGGAGATACGCAGTATTTT. Complete variable domain (other parts from reference TRBV9 and TRBJ2-3): DSGVTQTPKHLITATGQRVTLRCSPRSGDLSVYWYQQSLDQGLQFLIQYYNGEERAKGNILERFSAQQFPDLHSELNLSSLELGDSALYFCANSVKGLAGDTQYFGPGTRLTVL.

The chain is built from TRBV7-7 and TRBJ1-1; D is ambiguous. Germline lookup yields CDR1 SSHAT and CDR2 FNYEAQ (reference sequence). Between the trimmed V and J ends, which lost 5 bases and 7 bases, there was a span of 14 bases. The CDR3 has 13 amino acids. CDR3 region: CASSPIRAREAFF. The CDR3 nucleotides read TGTGCCAGCAGCCCTATCCGGGCCCGTGAAGCTTTCTTT.

This clonotype was observed a single time. The genes are TRBV6-5 and TRBJ2-1, with TRBD2 identical over 12 bases. CDR1 is MNHEY, CDR2 SVGAGI, per germline. J lost 9 bases, V lost 2 bases, and 5 bases had no gene match. The CDR3 has 15 amino acids. CDR3 DNA sequence: TGTGCCAGCAGTTACACGACTAGCGGGGGCGGTGAGCAGTTCTTC. It codes for CASSYTTSGGGEQFF.